Sequencing of this T cell receptor beta chain was carried out in a study of identical twins. TCRdb re-called the 5' RACE reads through MiXCR, storing one row per CDR3 protein. This sample has roughly 470,000 distinct CDR3 sequences; 13% to 15% occur once, and the top ten carry 0.98%. The length of the CDR3 is 17 residues. Trimming at V came to 3 bases and at J to 11 bases, leaving 14 bases not matched to a gene. In germline, CDR1 is SEHNR, CDR2 FQNEAQ (reference sequence). This sample was shared with a second study, whose subject was yellow fever vaccine responses in identical twins.

Input material: CD4+ T cells sorted from blood. The receptor was derived from a woman between 18 and 29 years old in good health. The V and J genes are TRBV7-9 and TRBJ2-3; 13 nucleotides agree with TRBD2. The CDR3 sequence is CASSLGLLAGGPSVQYF. CDR3 in DNA: TGTGCCAGCAGCTTGGGGCTACTAGCGGGAGGGCCGAGTGTGCAGTATTTT.